This entry concerns a single TCR beta chain. Matched for age and sex, the controls were healthy donors. The RNA, roughly 0.5 to 1 ug, was put through reverse transcription using random hexamers. Each CDR3 protein is one row after TCRdb ran MiXCR on the immunoSEQ multiplex PCR reads. The data hold fewer than 200,000 distinct CDR3 sequences, with 90% to 95% observed a single time. Per germline, CDR1 LNHDA and CDR2 SQIVND (reference sequence). V was trimmed by 4 bases and J by 1 base, leaving 20 bases between them. This CDR3 contains 17 residues. This sample was included in a study of CD8 T cells in Susac syndrome.

The rearrangement uses TRBV19 and TRBJ2-7; possible D gene TRBD1, 5 bases. The clonotype was recovered from a human donor in good health. Sequencing was performed on CD4+ T cells from PBMCs. CDR3 residues: CASSTGRDALGSYEQYF. The CDR3 DNA reads as TGTGCCAGTAGTACAGGGCGCGATGCCCTTGGGTCCTACGAGCAGTACTTC.